This T cell receptor beta chain was sequenced during a study of blood T cells in healthy people across ages. General observations from the study: More naive CD4+ cells and higher diversity were found in long-lived than in aged donors.

About this clonotype itself: The antigen remains unidentified. One junction end disagrees with the germline gene, perhaps due to a read error.

The second PCR ran 7 to 11 cycles with a sample-barcoded 5' primer and J-beta primers. All samples gave at least 2.5 million CDR3-containing paired-end reads. TCRdb reprocessed the 5' RACE reads with MiXCR, giving one entry per CDR3 protein. Among approximately 850,000 distinct CDR3 sequences listed, over 45% were seen once. Germline V CDR1 and CDR2: LGHNA, YNFKEQ. This CDR3 comprises 16 residues. Roughly 9.2 milliliters was the volume of peripheral blood drawn from each donor. The clonotype was recovered from a man aged 25-40 years in good health. The source material was blood. This sequence joins TRBV4-2 and TRBJ2-7; possible D gene TRBD2, 6 bases. For the CDR3, the DNA is TGTGCCAGCAGCCAAATCGGCTTGGGAAAGGACTACGAGCAATACTTC. This encodes CASSQIGLGKDYEQYF.